This T cell receptor beta chain was identified in a study of T cells in Graves' hyperthyroidism and ophthalmopathy. Researchers took RNA transcripts and amplified the TCR beta CDR3 regions from them. An initial round of RT-PCR targeting the TCR CDR3 relied on the HTBI primer set. TCRdb recomputed calls from the multiplex PCR reads with MiXCR, one row per CDR3 protein. The table records under 450,000 distinct CDR3 sequences, approximately 18% of them present only once. Overall study results and limits: Peripheral blood also featured most of the thyroid clonotypes expanded above 0.001.

As for this clonotype: As yet, its antigen is unknown.

The CDR3 contains 14 residues. The germline gives CDR1 MDHEN, CDR2 SYDVKM. V shed 6 bases, J shed 8 bases, and the junction held 6 bases outside the gene matches. Sequencing was performed on blood. The clonotype originates from a woman in her twenties or thirties with Graves' hyperthyroidism that later progressed to Graves' ophthalmopathy. The rearrangement links TRBV28 to TRBJ2-2, with 10 bases that match TRBD1. The CDR3 DNA reads as TGTGCCAGCAGAGAGACAGGGGGCGCAGGGGAGCTGTTTTTT. Translating it yields CASRETGGAGELFF.